The TCR beta chain described here comes from a study of response to subunit inactivated influenza vaccine. General study findings and limits: After each seasonal influenza vaccination, few new T cells are recruited, the authors suggested.

Germline-derived CDR1 and CDR2 are MDHEN and SYDVKM. V gave up 5 bases and J gave up 6 bases; unmatched junction bases: 11. The CDR3 runs to 16 residues. This clonotype has only a few counts. Its antigen is unidentified. TCRdb analysed the RT-PCR reads with MiXCR anew, one entry per CDR3 protein. The sample contains 500,000 to 600,000 distinct CDR3 sequences, less than 15% of which appear only once. This sequence was found in a man aged 45 to 65 who received an inactivated influenza vaccine. The J gene is TRBJ2-2, the V gene TRBV28; 8 bases agree with TRBD2. This specimen was PBMCs from blood, taken 11 to 12 days after vaccination. As DNA, the CDR3 is TGTGCCAGCAGTATCGGTGGCGGGGGGTTTCCCGGGGAGCTGTTTTTT. Protein: CASSIGGGGFPGELFF.